This TCR beta chain stems from a study of cytomegalovirus exposure and HLA in healthy donors. Study context: A prior analysis found more than 90 million unique TCR beta sequences from around 180 million T cells.

PCR involved 60 Vbeta and 13 Jbeta primers. Sequenced by immunoSEQ multiplex PCR; TCRdb stores in-frame clones only, minus some. The repertoire holds 100,000 to 150,000 clones, with approximately 80% as singletons. The count of this clone is one. This CDR3 is also generated by other DNA sequences in the sample. Germline CDR1 reads SGHVS; CDR2 reads FNYEAQ. This CDR3 is 13 amino acids long. Trimming pared 1 base from V and 9 bases from J, leaving 10 bases between. Sequenced sample: PBMCs. This receptor was identified in a woman between 40 and 55 years old in good health and CMV-seronegative. The chain joins TRBV7-6 to TRBJ2-1, with D possibly TRBD1 on 6 matching bases. The CDR3 region is CASSLVAGAEQFF. The CDR3 nucleotides read TGTGCCAGCAGCTTAGTCGCAGGGGCTGAGCAGTTCTTC. Looking up the rest from reference TRBV7-6 and TRBJ2-1 gives the full variable domain: GAGVSQSPRYKVTKRGQDVALRCDPISGHVSLYWYRQALGQGPEFLTYFNYEAQQDKSGLPNDRFSAERPEGSISTLTIQRTEQRDSAMYRCASSLVAGAEQFFGPGTRLTVL.